The 10 T cell receptor beta chains presented below share a single source sample, sequenced in a study of response to subunit inactivated influenza vaccine. Using its own MiXCR run on the RT-PCR reads, TCRdb lists one record per CDR3 protein. The table lists about 800,000 distinct CDR3 sequences, 21% of them singletons. Source: PBMCs from blood, taken about 5 days after vaccination. All receptors come from a man aged 45 to 65 who received an inactivated influenza vaccine.

The chain combines TRBV12-3 or TRBV12-4 with TRBJ1-3; maybe TRBD1 (5 bases). V dropped 2 bases and J dropped 0 bases, with 14 bases sitting between them. The CDR3 has 17 amino acids. CDR3 region: CASSLIGTVSSGNTIYF. The CDR3 coding sequence is TGTGCCAGCAGTTTAATCGGGACGGTCAGCTCTGGAAACACCATATATTTT.

This sequence joins TRBV5-1 and TRBJ2-1; 8 bases align to TRBD2. Per the germline V gene, CDR1 is SGHRS and CDR2 is YFSETQ. The V gene end was trimmed by 2 bases and the J gene end by 4 bases; junction bases not matched to a gene: 5. CDR3 length equals 15 residues. In DNA form, the CDR3 reads TGCGCCAGCAGCTTTCGACTAGCGATATACAATGAGCAGTTCTTC. Encoded protein: CASSFRLAIYNEQFF.

The chain combines TRBV20-1 with TRBJ2-7; D unclear. The V and J ends lost 5 bases and 2 bases respectively, with 13 bases between them. Looked up from germline, CDR1 is DFQATT and CDR2 is SNEGSKA (reference sequence). This CDR3 is 13 amino acids long. This chain's CDR3 is CSASIPVTYEQYF. The DNA for the CDR3 is TGCAGTGCTTCCATCCCAGTTACCTACGAGCAGTACTTC.

Many counts were recorded for this clonotype. This chain links TRBV29-1 with TRBJ2-3; D is unclear. The germline CDR1 and CDR2 sequences are SQVTM and ANQGSEA. V lost 5 bases and J lost 6, with 18 bases in between. This CDR3 region has 14 residues. The CDR3 nucleotides are TGCAGCGTTATGACGGACGGCCATCGGGATACGCAGTATTTT. It translates to CSVMTDGHRDTQYF.

The genes are TRBV7-2 and TRBJ2-5; 7 positions agree with TRBD1. This CDR3 is built from 15 residues. Germline V gene sequence: CDR1 SGHTA, CDR2 FQGNSA. V was clipped by 1 base and J by 2 bases; unmatched bases: 4. This CDR3 reads CASSLVTGVQETQYF. The DNA of the CDR3 is TGTGCCAGCAGCTTAGTCACAGGGGTACAAGAGACCCAGTACTTC.

J is TRBJ2-1 and V is TRBV20-1, with TRBD2 matching over 10 bases. J gave up 2 bases and V 3 bases, and 4 bases lay outside the gene matches. The CDR3 extends over 15 amino acids. Germline V CDR1 and CDR2: DFQATT, SNEGSKA (reference sequence). DNA for the CDR3: TGCAGTGCTAGGGGGCTAGCGGGAGCCTACAATGAGCAGTTCTTC. Amino acid sequence: CSARGLAGAYNEQFF.

This clonotype has more than one count but fewer than ten. The chain links TRBV6-2 or TRBV6-3 to TRBJ2-7; no firm D call. Trimming removed 0 bases from V and 3 bases from J, with 3 bases in between. The CDR3 is made up of 12 amino acids. From germline, CDR1 is MNHEY and CDR2 SVGEGT. The CDR3 nucleotides are TGTGCCAGCAGTTACTCGCGCTACGAGCAGTACTTC. Its protein product is CASSYSRYEQYF.

There are a few counts of this clonotype. This chain connects TRBV2 to TRBJ2-1; D possibly corresponds to TRBD2 (5 bases). This CDR3 is 15 amino acids long. The V and J ends lost 3 bases and 7 bases respectively, with 16 bases between them. The V gene's germline CDR1 is SNHLY and CDR2 FYNNEI. Here the CDR3 reads CASSDTESRRNEQFF. The CDR3 nucleotides read TGTGCCAGCAGTGACACGGAAAGCCGGAGGAATGAGCAGTTCTTC.

This clonotype was seen a few times. This chain uses TRBV25-1 with TRBJ2-7, with 8 bases matching TRBD2. Germline CDR1 MGHDK, CDR2 SYGVNS. The length of the CDR3 is 16 residues. Trimming at V came to 1 base and at J to 0 bases, leaving 5 bases not matched to a gene. The CDR3 DNA sequence: TGTGCCAGCAGTGAATTTTCGGGGGGGAGCTCCTACGAGCAGTACTTC. It encodes CASSEFSGGSSYEQYF.

This clonotype was found a few times. The chain joins TRBV28 to TRBJ2-7; D gene unclear. Germline V CDR1 and CDR2: MDHEN, SYDVKM. CDR3 size: 18 residues. The V gene lost 3 bases and the J gene lost 2 bases, with 23 bases spanning the gap. For the CDR3, the DNA is TGTGCCAGCAGTTTCGAGTTTCCCGGCACATCGGCAACCTACGAGCAGTACTTC. Protein product: CASSFEFPGTSATYEQYF. Full variable domain (rest looked up from reference TRBV28 and TRBJ2-7): DVKVTQSSRYLVKRTGEKVFLECVQDMDHENMFWYRQDPGLGLRLIYFSYDVKMKEKGDIPEGYSVSREKKERFSLILESASTNQTSMYLCASSFEFPGTSATYEQYFGPGTRLTVT.